The 11 T cell receptor beta chains below all came from one sample that was sequenced in a study of shared clonotypes between healthy human individuals. Only in-frame clones appear in the TCRdb table, and some are missing; sequencing was by immunoSEQ multiplex PCR. Seen here are about 1.1 million clones, about 80% observed once, and the top ten hold more than 0.45%. The sample consisted of memory CD4+ T cells from PBMCs. As to subset: CD45RA-negative fraction. These receptors originate from a young man in good health. Some clones in this sample may be carry-over from other donors' samples.

The V call is TRBV6-1, the J call TRBJ2-7, with D tentatively TRBD1 (6 bases). The ends were cut back, 1 base at V and 3 bases at J, with 13 bases in the middle. The CDR3 consists of 15 residues. The V gene's germline CDR1 is MNHNS and CDR2 SASEGT. This CDR3 is CASSEDPWGLYEQYF. The CDR3 DNA reads TGTGCCAGCAGTGAAGACCCGTGGGGGCTCTACGAGCAGTACTTC.

The chain combines TRBV7-2 with TRBJ2-7; 7 bases line up with TRBD2. Trimming at V came to 11 bases and at J to 0 bases, leaving 7 bases not matched to a gene. Germline V gene lookup returns CDR1 SGHTA and CDR2 FQGNSA. This CDR3 contains 13 residues. CDR3 loop: CAYRGGSSYEQYF. CDR3 sequence (DNA): TGTGCCTATCGCGGGGGAAGCTCCTACGAGCAGTACTTC.

The chain joins TRBV28 to TRBJ2-7, with a possible D match to TRBD1 (5 bases). The CDR3 spans 14 residues. Trimming left V 7 bases short and J 5 bases short, with 18 bases between. CDR1 is MDHEN and CDR2 is SYDVKM in the germline V gene. In DNA, the CDR3 is TGTGCCAGCAAAGACAGTCGTCGGGCCGACGAGCAGTACTTC. This translates into CASKDSRRADEQYF.

In this sample, this clone turned up a few times. Additional DNA sequences in this sample encode the identical CDR3. This chain's CDR3 is CASSSGLAGGPYEQYF. For the CDR3, the DNA is TGCGCCAGCAGCTCGGGACTAGCGGGAGGTCCCTACGAGCAGTACTTC. This rearrangement joins TRBV5-1 to TRBJ2-7, with 15 nucleotides matching TRBD2. Germline V CDR1 and CDR2: SGHRS, YFSETQ. CDR3 size: 16 residues. The V segment lost 3 bases and the J segment 2 bases; nucleotides outside the gene matches: 3.

The CDR3 DNA reads as TGTGCCAGCTCAACTGCTAGCGGGAGCTACGAGCAGTACTTC. The encoded protein is CASSTASGSYEQYF. V is TRBV18 and J is TRBJ2-7; 10 bases align to TRBD2. Germline-derived CDR1 and CDR2 are KGHSH and LQKENI. The CDR3 sequence is 14 residues long. V trimming: 5 bases; J trimming: 3 bases; junction bases outside the gene matches: 4.

This rearrangement joins TRBV5-1 to TRBJ1-3, with a tentative D call TRBD1 (5 bases). The germline gives CDR1 SGHRS, CDR2 YFSETQ. The CDR3 is made up of 15 amino acids. V lost 5 bases and J lost 4, with 16 bases in between. CDR3 loop: CASSLLHGGGNTIYF. CDR3 bases: TGCGCCAGCAGTTTGCTCCACGGGGGAGGAAACACCATATATTTT.

This chain connects TRBV5-4 to TRBJ2-6; D possibly corresponds to TRBD1 (5 bases). CDR1 SGHNT and CDR2 YYREEE come from the germline V gene (reference sequence). There are 15 residues in the CDR3. V lost 4 bases, J lost 2 bases, and 10 bases lay in between. The DNA for the CDR3 is TGTGCCAGCAGCGATCAGGGTGCTGGGGCCAACGTCCTGACTTTC. It codes for CASSDQGAGANVLTF.

The sample holds a few counts of this clone. Distinct nucleotide sequences in the sample also encode this CDR3. The chain has TRBV11-1 and TRBJ1-1, with TRBD1 identical over 7 bases. The CDR3 runs to 14 residues. In germline, CDR1 is SGHAT, CDR2 FQDESV (reference sequence). The V and J ends lost 0 bases and 4 bases, in that order; junction bases with no gene match: 2. CDR3 loop: CASSLARGPTEAFF. Here the CDR3 DNA reads TGTGCCAGCAGCTTAGCGAGGGGGCCCACTGAAGCTTTCTTT. Supplemented by reference TRBV11-1 and TRBJ1-1, the full variable domain reads EAEVAQSPRYKITEKSQAVAFWCDPISGHATLYWYRQILGQGPELLVQFQDESVVDDSQLPKDRFSAERLKGVDSTLKIQPAELGDSAMYLCASSLARGPTEAFFGQGTRLTVV.

The V and J genes are TRBV7-9 and TRBJ2-7; either TRBD1 or TRBD2 may fit D (6 bases each). Germline values: CDR1 SEHNR, CDR2 FQNEAQ (reference sequence). The CDR3 contains 17 residues. Trimming cost V 5 bases and J 0 bases, with 20 bases left between them. The CDR3 bases are TGTGCCAGCAGCCGAGGGGGGATGGCGTCCAGCTCCTACGAGCAGTACTTC. The encoded protein is CASSRGGMASSSYEQYF. The variable domain in full, completed from reference TRBV7-9 and TRBJ2-7, reads DTGVSQNPRHKITKRGQNVTFRCDPISEHNRLYWYRQTLGQGPEFLTYFQNEAQLEKSRLLSDRFSAERPKGSFSTLEIQRTEQGDSAMYLCASSRGGMASSSYEQYFGPGTRLTVT.

The CDR3 spells CAISELQGGIGEAFF. CDR3 in DNA: TGTGCCATCAGTGAATTACAGGGTGGAATCGGTGAAGCTTTCTTT. The chain links TRBV10-3 to TRBJ1-1; weak D call: TRBD1 (6 bases). Germline CDR1 is ENHRY and CDR2 is SYGVKD. The CDR3 has 15 residues. The V end lost 3 bases, the J end lost 7 bases, and 18 bases lay between the germline ends.

This clone was seen many times. The V and J genes are TRBV28 and TRBJ2-7; TRBD2 might be the D (5 bases). The CDR3 extends over 14 amino acids. Germline V gives CDR1 MDHEN, CDR2 SYDVKM. V lost 6 bases, J lost 3 bases, and 15 bases lay in between. The CDR3 bases are TGTGCCAGCAGCCCCCGGGGAAGAGGCTACGAGCAGTACTTC. Amino acids: CASSPRGRGYEQYF.